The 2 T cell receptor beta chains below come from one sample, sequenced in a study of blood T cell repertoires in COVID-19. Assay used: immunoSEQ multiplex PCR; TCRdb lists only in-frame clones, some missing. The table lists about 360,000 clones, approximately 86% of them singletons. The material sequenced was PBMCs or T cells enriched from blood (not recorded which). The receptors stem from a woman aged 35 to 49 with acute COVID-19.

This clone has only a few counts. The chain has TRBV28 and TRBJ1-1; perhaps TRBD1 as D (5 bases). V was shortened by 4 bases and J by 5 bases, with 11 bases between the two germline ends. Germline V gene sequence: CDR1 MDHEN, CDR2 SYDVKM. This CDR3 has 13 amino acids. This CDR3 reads CASSSAGYTEAFF. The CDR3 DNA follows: TGTGCCAGCAGTTCAGCAGGGTATACTGAAGCTTTCTTT.

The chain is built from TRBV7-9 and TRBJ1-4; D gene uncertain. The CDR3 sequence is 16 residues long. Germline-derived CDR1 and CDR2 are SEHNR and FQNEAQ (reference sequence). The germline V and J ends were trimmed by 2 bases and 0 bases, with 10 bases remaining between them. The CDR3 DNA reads TGTGCCAGCAGCTTAACGGAGTGGGCAACTAATGAAAAACTGTTTTTT. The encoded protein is CASSLTEWATNEKLFF.